Shown below are 5 T cell receptor beta chains from a single sample sequenced in a study of cytomegalovirus exposure and HLA in healthy donors. Researchers ran the PCR with 60 Vbeta and 13 Jbeta primers. Data came from immunoSEQ multiplex PCR; TCRdb stores just in-frame clones and leaves some out. The table has about 160,000 clones, roughly 82% seen once. Sequencing was carried out using PBMCs. The receptors derive from a woman between 45 and 60 years old in good health and CMV-seropositive.

The chain recombines TRBV6-5 with TRBJ1-1, with D unresolved. Germline V gene sequence: CDR1 MNHEY, CDR2 SVGAGI. Trimming left V 6 bases short and J 2 bases short, with 7 bases between. The CDR3 totals 12 residues. The CDR3 protein is CASRRSNTEAFF. CDR3 nucleotides: TGTGCCAGCAGGAGAAGTAACACTGAAGCTTTCTTT.

The chain joins TRBV15 to TRBJ2-1, with D maybe TRBD1 (5 bases). With 2 bases removed from V and 0 bases from J, the gap between germline ends came to 14 bases. CDR1 LNHNV and CDR2 YYDKDF come from the germline V gene (reference sequence). This CDR3 contains 17 residues. Here the CDR3 reads CATSRRRTQVSYNEQFF. The CDR3 bases are TGTGCCACCAGCAGACGGCGGACACAAGTCTCCTACAATGAGCAGTTCTTC.

The chain couples TRBV9 to TRBJ2-1; 9 bases map to TRBD1. CDR1 SGDLS and CDR2 YYNGEE come from the germline V gene. V shed 3 bases, J shed 9 bases, and the junction held 10 bases outside the gene matches. The CDR3 runs to 15 residues. The CDR3 nucleotides read TGTGCCAGCAGCGGTACCGGGACAGGGAGTGTTGAGCAGTTCTTC. Protein: CASSGTGTGSVEQFF.

The chain links TRBV5-1 to TRBJ1-1; 9 positions match TRBD1. The germline gives CDR1 SGHRS, CDR2 YFSETQ. The V gene end was trimmed by 3 bases and the J gene end by 0 bases; junction bases not matched to a gene: 6. The CDR3 extends over 16 amino acids. CDR3 sequence reads: CASSSTGGAMNTEAFF. CDR3 in DNA: TGCGCCAGCAGCTCGACAGGGGGAGCCATGAACACTGAAGCTTTCTTT.

In its sample, this clone was seen once. The V gene is TRBV6-6, the J gene TRBJ1-5, with no clear D. In germline, CDR1 is MNHNY, CDR2 SVGAGI (reference sequence). The CDR3 totals 11 residues. The germline V and J ends were trimmed by 4 bases and 10 bases, with 8 bases remaining between them. This CDR3 reads CASSSERPQHF. The CDR3 DNA reads as TGTGCCAGCAGTTCAGAAAGACCCCAGCATTTT.